This T cell receptor (beta chain) is drawn from a study of metastatic and nonmetastatic thyroid tumors. All patients were treatment-naive before thyroid surgery. The V and J ends lost 5 bases and 3 bases respectively, with 17 bases between them. Germline V gives CDR1 DFQATT, CDR2 SNEGSKA (reference sequence). The CDR3 runs 14 residues. TCRdb reanalyzed the PCR reads with MiXCR. Of 8,000 to 10,000 clones detected, 31% appear once; the ten largest clones hold under 20%. The V and J genes are TRBV20-1 and TRBJ2-7, with no clear D. The sequence was obtained from a female donor with papillary thyroid cancer or a benign thyroid nodule (not recorded which). Some clones in this sample may be carry-over from other donors' samples. The material sequenced was adjacent normal tissue. This CDR3 reads CSASRHIGLYEQYF. CDR3 sequence (DNA): TGCAGTGCTTCTAGACATATCGGGCTCTACGAGCAGTACTTC.